The clone carrying this TCR beta chain was detected only once. The antigen remains undetermined. This entry belongs to a study of T cell responses to AZD1222 COVID-19 vaccine. Clones were read by immunoSEQ multiplex PCR, and TCRdb kept only the in-frame ones, dropping some. The sample consists of more than 95,000 clones, about 92% of them appearing once. Study-wide findings and caveats: Elevations in Spike-specific TCR breadth and depth followed administration of two AZD1222 doses. Across the whole spike, CD4 TCRs peaked at regions 160-218 and 743-854. Of spike-specific TCRs, nearly half reportedly target regions left unmutated in variants.

Trimming cost V 5 bases and J 5 bases; bases outside gene matches: 5. The length of the CDR3 is 14 residues. In germline, CDR1 is SGHRS, CDR2 YFSETQ. The chain has TRBV5-1 and TRBJ2-2; 8 bases are a match to TRBD1. The TCR comes from an adult in good health. The specimen was peripheral blood, collected on day 0 of MenACWY control vaccination. The CDR3 region has the DNA TGCGCCAGCAGTTTTACAGGGGGAACCGGGGAGCTGTTTTTT. Translating it yields CASSFTGGTGELFF.